These 26 T cell receptor beta chains were all obtained from the same sample, sequenced in a study of cytomegalovirus exposure and HLA in healthy donors. PCR employed 60 Vbeta and 13 Jbeta primers. Produced via immunoSEQ multiplex PCR; TCRdb's table is partial and in-frame only. The sample holds 200,000 to 250,000 clones, 60% to 80% seen once. Material: PBMCs. These receptors came from a woman in her 30s in good health and CMV-seronegative.

This chain joins TRBV6-5 and TRBJ2-2, with TRBD2 identical over 7 bases. V shed 5 bases, J shed 4 bases, and the junction held 7 bases outside the gene matches. The germline CDR1 and CDR2 sequences are MNHEY and SVGAGI. This CDR3 is built from 15 residues. In DNA form, the CDR3 reads TGTGCCAGCAGTGTAAGTCTAGCGGTCACCGGGGAGCTGTTTTTT. Translation: CASSVSLAVTGELFF.

The chain is built from TRBV19 and TRBJ2-2, with a possible D match to TRBD1 (6 bases). This CDR3 contains 19 residues. Trimming took 2 bases from V and 0 from J, leaving 19 bases between them. The germline CDR1 and CDR2 sequences are LNHDA and SQIVND (reference sequence). The CDR3 reads CASSISSLQGTSNTGELFF. CDR3 coding DNA: TGTGCCAGTAGTATAAGCAGCCTCCAGGGGACCTCGAACACCGGGGAGCTGTTTTTT.

The rearrangement links TRBV28 to TRBJ2-3; no firm D call. The germline CDR1 and CDR2 sequences are MDHEN and SYDVKM. CDR3 length equals 15 residues. Deletions cut 1 base from V and 1 base from J, with 9 bases between. The CDR3 reads CASSLFTTRTDTQYF. DNA of the CDR3: TGTGCCAGCAGTTTATTTACTACCCGCACAGATACGCAGTATTTT.

The rearrangement uses TRBV27 and TRBJ1-1, with D possibly matching TRBD1 (6 bases). V lost 1 base and J lost 0, with 12 bases in between. Germline lookup yields CDR1 MNHEY and CDR2 SMNVEV (reference sequence). The CDR3 runs 16 residues. The CDR3 reads CASSLFGRGMNTEAFF. The CDR3 DNA sequence: TGTGCCAGCAGTTTATTCGGCAGGGGTATGAACACTGAAGCTTTCTTT.

The gene calls are TRBV5-1 and TRBJ1-2; D uncertain. There are 13 residues in the CDR3. Germline V gene data show CDR1 as SGHRS and CDR2 as YFSETQ. Trimming left V 1 base short and J 3 bases short, with 7 bases between. The CDR3 is CASSLWQDYGYTF. CDR3 DNA: TGCGCCAGCAGCTTGTGGCAGGACTATGGCTACACCTTC.

The chain is built from TRBV6-5 and TRBJ2-7, with 7 bases aligning to TRBD2. Germline V gene sequence: CDR1 MNHEY, CDR2 SVGAGI. V was pared by 4 bases and J by 2 bases, with 8 bases of the junction left unmatched. The CDR3 contains 15 residues. The CDR3: CASSSRAGWAYEQYF. DNA of the CDR3: TGTGCCAGCAGTTCCCGAGCGGGATGGGCCTACGAGCAGTACTTC.

Concerning this clone: One junction end disagrees with the germline gene, perhaps due to a read error. This CDR3 is also generated by other DNA sequences in the sample. DNA of the CDR3: TGTGCCAGCAGCCATACAGAACTAGCGGGGGGGCCGGACACCGGGGAACTGTTTTTT. It is translated as CASSHTELAGGPDTGELFF. The chain has TRBV13 and TRBJ2-2, with 13 positions matching TRBD2. Looked up from germline, CDR1 is PRHDT and CDR2 is FYEKMQ (reference sequence). The CDR3 covers 19 residues.

The chain employs TRBV11-1 and TRBJ2-3; 7 nucleotides align to TRBD1. CDR3 length: 12 residues. Trimming cost V 1 base and J 13 bases; bases outside gene matches: 5. Germline lookup yields CDR1 SGHAT and CDR2 FQDESV (reference sequence). CDR3: CASSLEGAPKYF. The DNA for the CDR3 is TGTGCCAGCAGCTTAGAGGGGGCTCCTAAGTATTTT.

The chain joins TRBV2 to TRBJ2-2; 11 bases align to TRBD2. The CDR3 consists of 16 residues. The germline V gene encodes CDR1 SNHLY and CDR2 FYNNEI. The V gene end was trimmed by 11 bases and the J gene end by 7 bases; junction bases not matched to a gene: 15. The CDR3 spells CALKGETSGDFGELFF. The CDR3 DNA sequence: TGTGCCCTAAAAGGGGAGACTAGCGGGGATTTCGGGGAGCTGTTTTTT.

V is TRBV10-2 and J is TRBJ2-7; the match to TRBD1 covers 8 bases. V gave up 6 bases and J gave up 0 bases; unmatched junction bases: 1. The germline V gene has CDR1 WSHSY and CDR2 SAAADI. This CDR3 is 13 amino acids long. The CDR3 here is CASRDRDSYEQYF. Written as DNA, the CDR3 is TGCGCCAGCAGGGACAGGGACTCCTACGAGCAGTACTTC.

This chain links TRBV5-1 with TRBJ2-5; TRBD1 matches 7 bases. Germline V CDR1 and CDR2: SGHRS, YFSETQ. With 4 bases clipped from V and 2 bases from J, the junction kept 8 bases outside the gene matches. This CDR3 region has 15 residues. The CDR3 is CASSPTLTGQETQYF. Written as DNA, the CDR3 is TGCGCCAGCAGCCCGACACTGACAGGGCAAGAGACCCAGTACTTC.

The V and J genes are TRBV5-8 and TRBJ1-1; the match to TRBD1 covers 10 bases. The V and J ends lost 2 bases and 5 bases, in that order; junction bases with no gene match: 6. The CDR3 is 15 amino acids. Looked up from germline, CDR1 is SGHTS and CDR2 is YDEGEE. DNA for the CDR3: TGTGCCAGCAGCTTTCGGACAGGGGGAGGTACTGAAGCTTTCTTT. Protein sequence: CASSFRTGGGTEAFF.

J is TRBJ2-5 and V is TRBV11-1; D not resolved. The CDR3 covers 14 residues. The V and J ends lost 2 bases and 4 bases respectively, with 11 bases between them. CDR1 and CDR2 (germline): SGHAT, FQDESV (reference sequence). The CDR3 protein is CASSLLEQTETQYF. The DNA for the CDR3 is TGTGCCAGCAGCTTACTTGAACAGACAGAGACCCAGTACTTC.

V gene TRBV14 combines with J gene TRBJ2-7; D possibly corresponds to TRBD1 (6 bases). CDR1 and CDR2 (germline): SGHDN, FVKESK. The CDR3 extends over 12 amino acids. The germline V and J ends were trimmed by 4 bases and 2 bases, with 6 bases remaining between them. Here the CDR3 DNA reads TGTGCCAGCAGCCGGACAGCCTACGAGCAGTACTTC. Its translation: CASSRTAYEQYF.

The CDR3 bases are TGTGCCTGGAGGGGGGCCCCGAACACCGGGGAGCTGTTTTTT. It is translated as CAWRGAPNTGELFF. V is TRBV30 and J is TRBJ2-2; tentative D call: TRBD1 (6 bases). The V and J ends lost 3 bases and 0 bases respectively, with 8 bases between them. Germline CDR1 is GTSNPN and CDR2 is SVGIG (reference sequence). The CDR3 length is 14 residues.

There are a few counts of this clone. The rearrangement links TRBV14 to TRBJ1-1; no firm D call. V lost 3 bases to trimming and J lost 1 base, with 15 bases between them. The CDR3 contains 16 residues. Germline V CDR1 and CDR2: SGHDN, FVKESK. The CDR3 loop reads CASSHGVWRANTEAFF. The CDR3 region has the DNA TGTGCCAGCAGCCACGGAGTATGGCGGGCGAACACTGAAGCTTTCTTT.

The sample holds one count of this clone. This chain uses TRBV27 with TRBJ1-6; tentatively, D is TRBD1 (6 bases). CDR1 is MNHEY, CDR2 SMNVEV, per germline (reference sequence). The CDR3 spans 14 residues. Trimming shortened V by 2 bases and J by 5 bases, and 7 bases separated the two germline ends. The CDR3 coding sequence is TGTGCCAGCAGTTTAGGGACAAATAATTCACCCCTCCACTTT. This sequence encodes CASSLGTNNSPLHF.

The chain uses TRBV5-4 and TRBJ2-7, with a tentative D call TRBD2 (5 bases). The germline gives CDR1 SGHNT, CDR2 YYREEE (reference sequence). V was clipped by 2 bases and J by 7 bases, with 10 bases between them. This CDR3 has 12 residues. The CDR3 sequence: CASSFVSGEQYF. CDR3 nucleotide sequence: TGTGCCAGCAGCTTCGTCTCGGGGGAGCAGTACTTC.

This clone was recorded once. The chain links TRBV7-2 to TRBJ2-2; 11 bases align to TRBD2. The V gene's germline CDR1 is SGHTA and CDR2 FQGNSA. V dropped 5 bases and J dropped 9; count of bases not matched to a gene: 17. The CDR3 is made up of 18 amino acids. In DNA, the CDR3 is TGTGCCAGCAGCCGTCCCTTACTAGCGGGGGATATCCACTGGGAGCTGTTTTTT. It codes for CASSRPLLAGDIHWELFF.

This clone was counted only a few times. This chain links TRBV18 with TRBJ1-5; the match to TRBD1 covers 7 bases. The CDR3 runs 16 residues. Germline V gene lookup returns CDR1 KGHSH and CDR2 LQKENI. With 3 bases clipped from V and 5 bases from J, the junction kept 10 bases outside the gene matches. In nucleotides, the CDR3 is TGTGCCAGCTCACCTAACTCCGGGACAGAGTATCAGCCCCAGCATTTT. Residues: CASSPNSGTEYQPQHF.

The J gene is TRBJ2-7, the V gene TRBV6-6, with D perhaps TRBD2 (5 bases). V lost 4 bases to trimming and J lost 2 bases, with 15 bases between them. The CDR3 covers 15 residues. Germline CDR1 reads MNHNY; CDR2 reads SVGAGI (reference sequence). In DNA, the CDR3 is TGTGCCAGCAGTTTCTCTGAGGGTATAGCCTACGAGCAGTACTTC. It translates to CASSFSEGIAYEQYF.

The chain couples TRBV7-9 to TRBJ2-3; TRBD2 aligns across 7 bases. The germline V gene has CDR1 SEHNR and CDR2 FQNEAQ (reference sequence). This CDR3 spans 15 amino acids. V gave up 3 bases and J gave up 2 bases; unmatched junction bases: 5. CDR3 nucleotides: TGTGCCAGCAGCTTCCTGCGGGGGTTCACAGATACGCAGTATTTT. This gives the protein CASSFLRGFTDTQYF.

V is TRBV4-2 and J is TRBJ1-2; 7 bases are a match to TRBD1. The CDR3 spans 16 residues. V shed 0 bases and J 4 bases; nucleotides not matched to a gene: 8. Germline V lookup: CDR1 LGHNA, CDR2 YNFKEQ. For the CDR3, the DNA is TGTGCCAGCAGCCAAGAATGGGCTGACAGGGTCTATGGCTACACCTTC. Protein product: CASSQEWADRVYGYTF.

V and J are TRBV6-6 and TRBJ2-3, with 7 bases matching TRBD2. The length of the CDR3 is 16 residues. Germline V CDR1 and CDR2: MNHNY, SVGAGI (reference sequence). Trimming cost V 6 bases and J 5 bases; bases outside gene matches: 14. The CDR3 DNA sequence: TGTGCCAGCAGAAGCTTTGGGGGAGGGCCGAAAGATACGCAGTATTTT. It codes for CASRSFGGGPKDTQYF.

The V call is TRBV5-5, the J call TRBJ2-1; D is ambiguous. This CDR3 has 15 residues. Germline CDR1 is SGHKS and CDR2 is YYEKEE (reference sequence). V lost 2 bases and J lost 9, with 18 bases in between. The CDR3 sequence: CASSFDSRRLSEQFF. The CDR3 DNA sequence: TGTGCCAGCAGCTTTGATTCTAGACGGTTGAGTGAGCAGTTCTTC.

The genes are TRBV30 and TRBJ1-1, with D possibly being TRBD1 (6 bases). The ends were cut back, 4 bases at V and 6 bases at J, with 15 bases in the middle. From germline, CDR1 is GTSNPN and CDR2 SVGIG (reference sequence). The CDR3 runs 13 residues. The CDR3 here is CAWNDRMGSEAFF. In DNA, the CDR3 is TGTGCCTGGAATGACAGGATGGGGTCTGAAGCTTTCTTT.